This T cell receptor (beta chain) was captured in a study of graft-versus-host responses after intestinal transplantation. Findings and caveats of the study: Some patients had graft-donor T cell macrochimerism. In their allografts, the ratios of graft-versus-host to host-versus-graft T cell clones were high. Recipient bone marrow held GvH clones, some seen earlier in ileum or blood.

As to this clone: The antigen remains unidentified.

CDR1 is LNHDA, CDR2 SQIVND, per germline (reference sequence). The length of the CDR3 is 12 residues. Trimming removed 5 bases from V and 7 bases from J, with 9 bases in between. Method: immunoSEQ multiplex PCR; TCRdb's copy keeps in-frame clones and lacks some. The sample includes around 23,000 clones, approximately 85% of them seen just once. The gene calls are TRBV19 and TRBJ1-5; D is undetermined. The clonotype originates from a human patient who received an intestinal transplant, so some T cells may come from the graft donor. The source material was PBMCs, sampled approximately 450 days after intestinal transplant. The CDR3: CASSPQSQPQHF. Here the CDR3 DNA reads TGTGCCAGTAGTCCCCAGAGCCAGCCCCAGCATTTT. Full variable domain (outside the CDR3, taken from reference TRBV19 and TRBJ1-5): DGGITQSPKYLFRKEGQNVTLSCEQNLNHDAMYWYRQDPGQGLRLIYYSQIVNDFQKGDIAEGYSVSREKKESFPLTVTSAQKNPTAFYLCASSPQSQPQHFGDGTRLSIL.